The entry that follows covers one TCR beta chain sequence. The antigen remains undetermined. On sorted subsets, replicate PCRs used 200 to 250 ng DNA, or about 30,000 T cell genomes. The protocol was immunoSEQ multiplex PCR, while the TCRdb copy is restricted to in-frame clones and leaves out a portion. The sample lists about 800,000 clones, 90% to 97% seen once, with around 0.25% in the top ten. The CDR3 is 14 residues long. V shed 9 bases and J shed 0 bases, with 11 bases lying between them. Germline CDR1 and CDR2: LNHNV and YYDKDF (reference sequence). This sample stems from a study of shared clonotypes between healthy human individuals. Only CD45RO-negative cells positively selected for CCR7 counted as naive CD8 cells, so terminally differentiated effector memory CD45RA+ cells were excluded. Whole-study findings and limits: The study's rarefaction showed incomplete sorted-subset sequencing despite large depth. Compared with memory subsets, naive subsets generally had larger estimated richness.

The sequenced material came from naive CD8+ T cells sorted from blood. The sequence was obtained from a man younger than 45 in good health. V gene TRBV15 combines with J gene TRBJ2-2; a weak D match, TRBD2 (6 bases). In DNA, the CDR3 is TGTGCCACGGGGGAGGCCGCGAACACCGGGGAGCTGTTTTTT. This encodes CATGEAANTGELFF.